The 27 T cell receptor beta chains below were found in one sample sequenced in a study of blood T cell repertoires in COVID-19. Clones were sequenced by immunoSEQ multiplex PCR, and TCRdb holds only the in-frame ones, with some missing. The sample shows about 270,000 clones, 86% of them seen only once. What was sequenced was peripheral blood. Receptors originate from a man aged 35 to 55 with active or convalescent COVID-19.

This rearrangement joins TRBV18 to TRBJ2-3; 8 nucleotides agree with TRBD1. The CDR3 has 15 residues. The V segment lost 5 bases and the J segment 1 base; nucleotides outside the gene matches: 5. Germline loops: CDR1 KGHSH, CDR2 LQKENI. CDR3 coding DNA: TGTGCCAGCTCATTTACGACAGGGGGCACAGATACGCAGTATTTT. Amino acids: CASSFTTGGTDTQYF.

This chain connects TRBV28 to TRBJ2-7, with D unclear. Germline V gives CDR1 MDHEN, CDR2 SYDVKM. This CDR3 has 13 residues. The V gene lost 6 bases and the J gene lost 3 bases, with 12 bases spanning the gap. CDR3 DNA sequence: TGTGCCAGCAGCTCTGTAGAGCACTACGAGCAGTACTTC. Translated, it gives CASSSVEHYEQYF.

The rearrangement uses TRBV7-9 and TRBJ2-7; 10 bases are shared with TRBD2. The CDR3 is made up of 15 amino acids. CDR1 and CDR2 (germline): SEHNR, FQNEAQ (reference sequence). After removal of 5 bases from V and 2 bases from J, the junction contained 6 bases not matched to a gene. CDR3 sequence reads: CASSDTLAGAYEQYF. The DNA of the CDR3 is TGTGCCAGCAGCGACACTCTAGCGGGAGCCTACGAGCAGTACTTC.

This clone has just one count. The chain has TRBV6-4 and TRBJ1-3, with D perhaps TRBD1 (5 bases). The CDR3 contains 11 residues. Germline V CDR1 and CDR2: MRHNA, SNTAGT. Trimming removed 9 bases at V and 4 bases at J, with 7 bases between. DNA for the CDR3: TGTGCCAGGGGGCAGGGAAACACCATATATTTT. Encoded protein: CARGQGNTIYF.

The chain is built from TRBV12-2 and TRBJ2-5; the D call of TRBD2 is as the table states it, not checked on the DNA. TRBV12-2 is shown as a pseudogene. CDR3 length: 14 amino acids. CDR3 sequence: CASPTVRGRKTQYF. CDR3 sequence (DNA): TGTGCAAGTCCAACCGTCCGGGGGAGGAAGACCCAGTACTTC.

This sequence joins TRBV7-3 and TRBJ1-2; D is unresolved. Germline values: CDR1 SGHTA, CDR2 FQGTGA. The CDR3 totals 13 residues. Trimming removed 2 bases at V and 8 bases at J, with 12 bases between. The DNA of the CDR3 is TGTGCCAGCAGCTTAGGGGAATGGGAGGGCTACACCTTC. Residues: CASSLGEWEGYTF.

Comments on this clone: Other DNA sequences in this sample translate to the same CDR3. This chain uses TRBV19 with TRBJ1-1; the D gene is possibly TRBD1 (5 bases). The germline V gene has CDR1 LNHDA and CDR2 SQIVND (reference sequence). CDR3 length equals 13 residues. Trimming took off 9 bases at V and 0 bases at J, with 11 bases between the two ends. DNA of the CDR3: TGTGCCAGCTCGACAGTGATGAACACTGAAGCTTTCTTT. This codes for CASSTVMNTEAFF.

This CDR3 is CASSLGGTGATNEKLFF. CDR3 DNA: TGTGCCAGCAGCTTGGGGGGGACAGGGGCAACTAATGAAAAACTGTTTTTT. The chain links TRBV5-4 to TRBJ1-4, with 10 bases matching TRBD1. Looked up from germline, CDR1 is SGHNT and CDR2 is YYREEE (reference sequence). This CDR3 has 17 amino acids. J was trimmed by 0 bases and V by 0 bases; bases with no gene match: 2.

The chain is built from TRBV5-1 and TRBJ1-6; 8 bases map to TRBD1. The V segment lost 4 bases and the J segment 9 bases; nucleotides outside the gene matches: 12. This CDR3 contains 16 residues. Per the germline V gene, CDR1 is SGHRS and CDR2 is YFSETQ. CDR3 coding DNA: TGCGCCAGCAGCCCAGGGACAGGAGTTGAACCTTCACCCCTCCACTTT. Translated, it gives CASSPGTGVEPSPLHF.

The chain carries TRBV6-4 and TRBJ2-3; 10 positions match TRBD2. V lost 6 bases and J lost 1; bases outside the gene matches: 7. CDR1 is MRHNA, CDR2 SNTAGT, per germline. The length of the CDR3 is 16 residues. CDR3 DNA sequence: TGTGCCAGCAGGAGCCCCGGGACTAGCGGCACAGATACGCAGTATTTT. It yields the protein CASRSPGTSGTDTQYF.

The chain couples TRBV19 to TRBJ2-7; D is perhaps TRBD2 (6 bases). Trimming removed 9 bases from V and 2 bases from J, with 14 bases in between. Per germline, CDR1 LNHDA and CDR2 SQIVND (reference sequence). This CDR3 is 13 amino acids long. CDR3 coding DNA: TGTGCCAGCCACGACCGGGGGACCTACGAGCAGTACTTC. It is translated as CASHDRGTYEQYF.

V gene TRBV19 combines with J gene TRBJ2-1; TRBD1 matches 11 bases. V was pared by 4 bases and J by 7 bases, with 9 bases of the junction left unmatched. Germline V gene sequence: CDR1 LNHDA, CDR2 SQIVND (reference sequence). The CDR3 has 16 residues. DNA for the CDR3: TGTGCCAGTAGTACCTCCGGACAGGGGGCAGGGAATGAGCAGTTCTTC. As protein: CASSTSGQGAGNEQFF.

This chain links TRBV2 with TRBJ2-7; 9 bases fit TRBD2. The ends lost 4 bases at V and 4 bases at J; junction bases unmatched: 8. This CDR3 comprises 15 residues. The germline V gene encodes CDR1 SNHLY and CDR2 FYNNEI. CDR3 protein: CASSVIAGAGYEQYF. CDR3 DNA: TGTGCCAGCAGTGTGATAGCGGGGGCGGGATACGAGCAGTACTTC.

This rearrangement joins TRBV19 to TRBJ1-6; 8 bases agree with TRBD1. Trimming took 4 bases from V and 9 from J; bases not matched to a gene: 5. The CDR3 is 14 residues long. Germline-derived CDR1 and CDR2 are LNHDA and SQIVND (reference sequence). The CDR3 DNA follows: TGTGCCAGTAGTAGGACAGGGAAGTCTTCACCCCTCCACTTT. Translated, it gives CASSRTGKSSPLHF.

A single count supports this clone. The V gene is TRBV3-1 (or the pseudogene TRBV3-2), the J gene TRBJ2-5, with D unclear. CDR1 is LGHDT, CDR2 YNNKEL, per germline (reference sequence). The CDR3 spans 11 residues. Trimming pared 1 base from V and 7 bases from J, leaving 4 bases between. The CDR3 region is CASSQVGTQYF. The CDR3 nucleotides are TGTGCCAGCAGCCAAGTCGGGACCCAGTACTTC.

The chain is built from TRBV5-1 and TRBJ2-7, with 9 bases lining up with TRBD1. Germline trimming cut 5 bases from V and 6 bases from J; bases unmatched to any gene: 12. The V gene's germline CDR1 is SGHRS and CDR2 YFSETQ. CDR3 length equals 15 residues. The CDR3: CASSLAGQGNGEQYF. Written as DNA, the CDR3 is TGCGCCAGCAGTCTGGCCGGACAGGGGAACGGCGAGCAGTACTTC.

V is TRBV7-2 and J is TRBJ2-4, with D perhaps TRBD1 (5 bases). V was cut by 1 base and J by 5 bases, with 9 bases left in between. Germline-derived CDR1 and CDR2 are SGHTA and FQGNSA. The CDR3 loop spans 14 amino acids. This CDR3 is CASSLDFRENIQYF. The CDR3 nucleotides read TGTGCCAGCAGCTTAGACTTCAGGGAAAACATTCAGTACTTC. Combining the CDR3 with reference TRBV7-2 and TRBJ2-4 gives the whole variable domain GAGVSQSPSNKVTEKGKDVELRCDPISGHTALYWYRQSLGQGLEFLIYFQGNSAPDKSGLPSDRFSAERTGGSVSTLTIQRTQQEDSAVYLCASSLDFRENIQYFGAGTRLSVL.

The chain joins TRBV28 to TRBJ2-1, with 8 bases fitting TRBD2. Per germline, CDR1 MDHEN and CDR2 SYDVKM. The CDR3 runs 15 residues. The trim removed 6 bases at V and 8 bases at J, leaving 12 bases unmatched. The CDR3 loop reads CASSSSLAGGYEQFF. The DNA for the CDR3 is TGTGCCAGCAGCTCCTCCCTGGCGGGGGGCTATGAGCAGTTCTTC.

The rearrangement joins TRBV13 to TRBJ2-7; 7 bases fit TRBD2. CDR1 PRHDT and CDR2 FYEKMQ come from the germline V gene (reference sequence). J was trimmed by 3 bases and V by 0 bases; bases with no gene match: 2. The CDR3 consists of 14 residues. This CDR3 is CASSLGGGSYEQYF. The CDR3 nucleotides read TGTGCCAGCAGCTTAGGTGGCGGGAGCTACGAGCAGTACTTC.

CDR3 in amino acids: CASSSGAYEQYF. The CDR3 DNA sequence: TGTGCCAGCAGTTCGGGGGCCTACGAGCAGTACTTC. The chain combines TRBV28 with TRBJ2-7; TRBD2 is a possible D gene (6 bases). Trimming took off 4 bases at V and 2 bases at J, with 6 bases between the two ends. Per germline, CDR1 MDHEN and CDR2 SYDVKM. CDR3 length: 12 amino acids.

The chain couples TRBV4-1 to TRBJ2-1; D not certain. CDR3 length: 12 residues. The V gene lost 1 base and the J gene lost 8 bases, with 6 bases spanning the gap. CDR1 MGHRA and CDR2 YSYEKL come from the germline V gene. Here the CDR3 reads CASSQVADEQFF. The CDR3 bases are TGCGCCAGCAGCCAAGTGGCGGATGAGCAGTTCTTC.

The rearrangement links TRBV7-2 to TRBJ1-3, with 7 bases that match TRBD1. Germline V gene sequence: CDR1 SGHTA, CDR2 FQGNSA. The CDR3 runs 14 residues. With V trimmed by 5 bases and J by 5 bases, 6 bases remained unmatched. CDR3 DNA: TGTGCCAGCAGCCAGGGACAGACAAGAAACACCATATATTTT. It translates to CASSQGQTRNTIYF. Full variable domain (missing parts from reference TRBV7-2 and TRBJ1-3): GAGVSQSPSNKVTEKGKDVELRCDPISGHTALYWYRQSLGQGLEFLIYFQGNSAPDKSGLPSDRFSAERTGGSVSTLTIQRTQQEDSAVYLCASSQGQTRNTIYFGEGSWLTVV.

The chain couples TRBV2 to TRBJ1-5; TRBD1 is a possible D gene (5 bases). Germline lookup yields CDR1 SNHLY and CDR2 FYNNEI. There are 15 residues in the CDR3. V was shortened by 7 bases and J by 3 bases, with 16 bases between the two germline ends. CDR3 region: CASTFVRDSNQPQHF. The CDR3, as DNA: TGTGCCAGCACCTTCGTCCGGGACTCCAATCAGCCCCAGCATTTT.

The chain carries TRBV5-1 and TRBJ1-5, with 12 bases matching TRBD1. Germline loops: CDR1 SGHRS, CDR2 YFSETQ. V lost 4 bases and J lost 2; bases outside the gene matches: 7. The CDR3 spans 17 residues. The CDR3 is CASSPGTGGMGNQPQHF. The CDR3 nucleotides are TGCGCCAGCAGCCCCGGGACAGGGGGCATGGGCAATCAGCCCCAGCATTTT.

For the CDR3, the DNA is TGTGCCAGCAACTACGGTCCCTCCTACGAGCAGTACTTC. This encodes CASNYGPSYEQYF. This sequence joins TRBV12-3 or TRBV12-4 and TRBJ2-7; D is unresolved. The CDR3 loop spans 13 amino acids. With 7 bases removed from V and 0 bases from J, the gap between germline ends came to 10 bases.

The rearrangement links TRBV7-9 to TRBJ1-2; 7 bases match TRBD1. CDR1 is SEHNR and CDR2 is FQNEAQ in the germline V gene (reference sequence). This CDR3 is built from 12 residues. Germline trimming cut 5 bases from V and 6 bases from J; bases unmatched to any gene: 3. CDR3 DNA: TGTGCCAGCAGCCGGGACAGCCATGGCTACACCTTC. Its protein product is CASSRDSHGYTF.

The chain recombines TRBV4-1 with TRBJ1-4; the D gene is possibly TRBD1 (6 bases). The CDR3 is 15 amino acids. The V end lost 1 base, the J end lost 2 bases, and 8 bases lay between the germline ends. CDR1 and CDR2 (germline): MGHRA, YSYEKL. CDR3 sequence: CASSQVGQTNEKLFF. The CDR3 bases are TGCGCCAGCAGCCAAGTAGGACAGACTAATGAAAAACTGTTTTTT.